This TCR beta chain was recorded in a study of T-cell memory formation after mild COVID-19. Study information: Clusters of TCRs were largely donor specific.

This clonotype has a handful of counts. The antigen is undetermined. UMIs and sample barcodes were carried by the TCR alpha and TCR beta cDNA libraries that 5'RACE produced using constant-segment primers. One entry per CDR3 protein, called by TCRdb with MiXCR from the 5' RACE reads. The table includes almost 550,000 distinct CDR3 sequences, roughly 22% detected once. V was shortened by 3 bases and J by 1 base, with 3 bases between the two germline ends. This CDR3 is built from 12 residues. Per germline, CDR1 LGHNA and CDR2 YNFKEQ. Findings and caveats of the study: Confirmation was lacking for SARS-CoV-2 specificity of second-wave clones that peaked on day 37. Mainly in CM and EM were contracting CD4+ clones; CD8+ were in EMRA.

The receptor was isolated from an adult woman who had mild COVID-19 (a few samples of this study predate the infection). Cell type and time point are not known. This chain links TRBV4-2 with TRBJ1-2; the D is unclear. Sequencing input: PBMCs or a T cell subset sorted from them (not recorded which). The CDR3 DNA reads as TGTGCCAGCAGCCAGGGTAACTATGGCTACACCTTC. Translating gives CASSQGNYGYTF.